Following are 25 T cell receptor beta chains from one sample sequenced in a study of CD8+ T cells in alopecia areata (dated by TCRdb to 2017 to 2018). The sample's treatment or condition label is to be understood as: oral pan-JAK inhibitor, 5-10 mg twice daily. Libraries were constructed by the immunoSEQ multiplex PCR assay. RNA was extracted from all samples and reverse transcribed into cDNA, which served as template for TCR sequencing. Sourced from immuneACCESS, this table was stored by TCRdb with only in-frame sequences that have V and J called. A share of the clones is absent; for the studies checked, an unresolved V gene accounts for under half, and the remainder has no known explanation. The sample table records more than 200,000 clones; about 40% of these occur just once. The ten largest make up roughly 2.6% of the sample. Sequences were derived from CD4+ T cells sorted from blood, sampled around week 37, from a patient treated with tofacitinib. The receptors here all came from a human donor with alopecia areata.

The V call is TRBV7-2, the J call TRBJ2-2; D gene uncertain. In germline, CDR1 is SGHTA, CDR2 FQGNSA. Trimming stripped 5 bases from V and 13 bases from J, with 17 bases between. The CDR3 consists of 13 residues. This chain's CDR3 is CASSLGIKAGLFF. The CDR3 bases are TGTGCCAGCAGCCTGGGGATAAAGGCCGGGCTGTTTTTT.

This chain uses TRBV2 with TRBJ2-2; 9 nucleotides agree with TRBD2. This CDR3 comprises 17 residues. The J segment lost 4 bases and the V segment lost 4 bases, leaving 10 bases of the junction unmatched. Germline CDR1 reads SNHLY; CDR2 reads FYNNEI. The CDR3: CASSGVAGARRTGELFF. DNA for the CDR3: TGTGCCAGCAGTGGGGTAGCGGGAGCCCGACGCACCGGGGAGCTGTTTTTT. Variable domain in full (rest from reference TRBV2 and TRBJ2-2): EPEVTQTPSHQVTQMGQEVILRCVPISNHLYFYWYRQILGQKVEFLVSFYNNEISEKSEIFDDQFSVERPDGSNFTLKIRSTKLEDSAMYFCASSGVAGARRTGELFFGEGSRLTVL.

This chain links TRBV30 with TRBJ2-5; maybe TRBD1 (5 bases). The DNA matches TRBJ2-7 better at its end, which makes the J call doubtful. The CDR3 covers 14 residues. Germline V gives CDR1 GTSNPN, CDR2 SVGIG (reference sequence). The CDR3 region has the DNA TGTGCCTGGAGTAGGGGCGCACCTACCTACGAGCAGTACTTC. Translation: CAWSRGAPTYEQYF.

The rearrangement links TRBV7-2 to TRBJ2-7, with D perhaps being TRBD1 or TRBD2 (5 bases each). V lost 5 bases to trimming and J lost 9 bases, with 14 bases between them. Germline values: CDR1 SGHTA, CDR2 FQGNSA. The CDR3 extends over 12 amino acids. CDR3 sequence: CASSLGMRGQYF. CDR3 nucleotides: TGTGCCAGCAGCCTCGGAATGAGGGGGCAGTACTTC.

The chain uses TRBV2 and TRBJ2-4; a weak D match, TRBD1 (6 bases). The CDR3 covers 11 residues. Germline V gene sequence: CDR1 SNHLY, CDR2 FYNNEI. V was pared by 6 bases and J by 9 bases, with 9 bases between. Here the CDR3 DNA reads TGTGCCAGCAGCAGGGGTGGCATTCAGTACTTC. Protein: CASSRGGIQYF.

The chain carries TRBV4-1 and TRBJ2-1; TRBD2 aligns across 9 bases. Trimming cost V 0 bases and J 15 bases; bases outside gene matches: 9. CDR1 and CDR2 (germline): MGHRA, YSYEKL. CDR3 length: 14 amino acids. CDR3 coding DNA: TGCGCCAGCAGCCAAGATAGTGGCGGGAGGGTTTTGTTCTTC. Its translation: CASSQDSGGRVLFF.

V usage is TRBV29-1 and J usage is TRBJ2-5; perhaps TRBD2 as D (5 bases). This CDR3 is 12 amino acids long. The V end was cut by 7 bases, the J end by 2 bases, with 11 bases between. CDR1 is SQVTM, CDR2 ANQGSEA, per germline. In DNA, the CDR3 is TGCAGCGCCCGACGGGGTCAAGAGACCCAGTACTTC. Residues: CSARRGQETQYF.

The CDR3 nucleotides are TGTGCCTGGAGTAGGTCCGGTCCCTATGGCTACACCTTC. Residues: CAWSRSGPYGYTF. V is TRBV30 and J is TRBJ1-2; D unclear. Germline V gives CDR1 GTSNPN, CDR2 SVGIG (reference sequence). The CDR3 runs to 13 residues. The V and J ends lost 2 bases and 4 bases respectively, with 11 bases between them. The complete variable domain, with remaining parts taken from reference TRBV30 and TRBJ1-2, reads SQTIHQWPATLVQPVGSPLSLECTVEGTSNPNLYWYRQAAGRGLQLLFYSVGIGQISSEVPQNLSASRPQDRQFILSSKKLLLSDSGFYLCAWSRSGPYGYTFGSGTRLTVV.

The rearrangement joins TRBV4-1 to TRBJ2-5; D uncertain. V lost 0 bases to trimming and J lost 1 base, with 12 bases between them. CDR1 and CDR2 from the germline V gene are MGHRA and YSYEKL. The CDR3 sequence is 16 residues long. CDR3 region: CASSQDLGQIQETQYF. The DNA for the CDR3 is TGCGCCAGCAGCCAAGATTTAGGTCAGATCCAAGAGACCCAGTACTTC.

This rearrangement joins TRBV29-1 to TRBJ1-1; D is undetermined. Per germline, CDR1 SQVTM and CDR2 ANQGSEA. The length of the CDR3 is 12 residues. V lost 4 bases, J lost 1 base, and 7 bases lay in between. CDR3 bases: TGCAGCGTTGGGGAGGGGAACACTGAAGCTTTCTTT. Amino acids: CSVGEGNTEAFF.

This clone occurred a few times. The chain has TRBV28 and TRBJ2-1; no definite D call. Looked up from germline, CDR1 is MDHEN and CDR2 is SYDVKM. V lost 4 bases and J lost 15, with 13 bases in between. The CDR3 consists of 11 residues. In DNA form, the CDR3 reads TGTGCCAGCAGTTCTTTGGCCGTGCGGTTCTTC. Amino acids: CASSSLAVRFF. Full variable domain (missing parts from reference TRBV28 and TRBJ2-1): DVKVTQSSRYLVKRTGEKVFLECVQDMDHENMFWYRQDPGLGLRLIYFSYDVKMKEKGDIPEGYSVSREKKERFSLILESASTNQTSMYLCASSSLAVRFFGPGTRLTVL.

This sequence joins TRBV10-2 and TRBJ2-7; D ambiguous. V was pared by 4 bases and J by 3 bases, with 13 bases between. Germline V gene data show CDR1 as WSHSY and CDR2 as SAAADI. The CDR3 runs to 14 residues. CDR3 residues: CASSGLPENYEQYF. The CDR3 DNA follows: TGCGCCAGCAGTGGACTTCCGGAGAACTACGAGCAGTACTTC.

V and J are TRBV2 and TRBJ2-7, with TRBD2 matching 7 bases. CDR1 and CDR2 (germline): SNHLY, FYNNEI. The CDR3 extends over 11 amino acids. V lost 8 bases and J lost 2; bases outside the gene matches: 0. For the CDR3, the DNA is TGTGCCAGCGGACTAGCCTACGAGCAGTACTTC. Protein product: CASGLAYEQYF.

The rearrangement links TRBV30 to TRBJ2-7; maybe TRBD2 (6 bases). The germline V gene has CDR1 GTSNPN and CDR2 SVGIG (reference sequence). V lost 0 bases and J 0 bases, leaving 12 bases between the germline ends. CDR3 length: 15 residues. As DNA, the CDR3 is TGTGCCTGGAGTGTACAAGCGGGCAACTCCTACGAGCAGTACTTC. Protein: CAWSVQAGNSYEQYF.

The chain joins TRBV25-1 to TRBJ2-1; the D gene could be TRBD1 or TRBD2 (5 bases each). Trimming pared 5 bases from V and 0 bases from J, leaving 17 bases between. Germline CDR1 and CDR2: MGHDK and SYGVNS. This CDR3 comprises 17 residues. As DNA, the CDR3 is TGTGCCAGCAGTCCCCAGAGGGGTGGGTCCTCCTACAATGAGCAGTTCTTC. Amino acids: CASSPQRGGSSYNEQFF. Full variable domain (remainder filled in from reference TRBV25-1 and TRBJ2-1): EADIYQTPRYLVIGTGKKITLECSQTMGHDKMYWYQQDPGMELHLIHYSYGVNSTEKGDLSSESTVSRIRTEHFPLTLESARPSHTSQYLCASSPQRGGSSYNEQFFGPGTRLTVL.

The V and J genes are TRBV5-1 and TRBJ2-5, with D perhaps matching TRBD1 (6 bases). Trimming pared 0 bases from V and 4 bases from J, leaving 13 bases between. Per the germline V gene, CDR1 is SGHRS and CDR2 is YFSETQ. CDR3 size: 15 residues. CDR3 sequence (DNA): TGCGCCAGCAGCTTGGCCGCGGGCAGGGGAGAGACCCAGTACTTC. Translation gives CASSLAAGRGETQYF.

This clone was seen a single time. V and J are TRBV6-1 and TRBJ2-3; no clear D gene. This CDR3 has 12 amino acids. Trimming took 10 bases from V and 5 from J, leaving 13 bases between them. Germline CDR1 and CDR2: MNHNS and SASEGT. CDR3 region: CAIGLPVDTQYF. CDR3 DNA: TGTGCCATCGGCCTCCCGGTAGATACGCAGTATTTT.

There are a few counts of this clone. The V call is TRBV7-8, the J call TRBJ1-5; no firm D call. CDR3 length equals 15 residues. Trimming removed 1 base at V and 5 bases at J, with 12 bases between. CDR1 is SGHVS and CDR2 is FQNEAQ in the germline V gene. The CDR3 is CASSLGPYSYQPQHF. For the CDR3, the DNA is TGTGCCAGCAGCTTAGGGCCGTATTCCTATCAGCCCCAGCATTTT.

The chain couples TRBV7-9 to TRBJ2-7; TRBD2 matches 8 bases. The CDR3 spans 14 residues. CDR1 is SEHNR and CDR2 is FQNEAQ in the germline V gene (reference sequence). V gave up 5 bases and J gave up 1 base; unmatched junction bases: 4. The CDR3 coding sequence is TGTGCCAGCAGCGCTAGCGGGTTGTCCTACGAGCAGTACTTC. This gives the protein CASSASGLSYEQYF.

This clone showed up many times. The J gene is TRBJ2-7, the V gene TRBV7-2; D is possibly TRBD1 (6 bases). Germline CDR1 reads SGHTA; CDR2 reads FQGNSA. Trimming removed 4 bases from V and 1 base from J, with 11 bases in between. This CDR3 has 14 amino acids. CDR3 protein: CASSSQGLSYEQYF. For the CDR3, the DNA is TGTGCCAGCAGCTCGCAGGGGCTATCCTACGAGCAGTACTTC.

This clone appeared a few times. The CDR3 DNA is TGCAGCGTTGAATTTCGGAGCTATGGCTACACCTTC. Its protein product is CSVEFRSYGYTF. The V call is TRBV29-1, the J call TRBJ1-2; unclear D gene. The germline V gene encodes CDR1 SQVTM and CDR2 ANQGSEA. The V gene lost 2 bases and the J gene lost 4 bases, with 8 bases spanning the gap. This CDR3 has 12 residues.

CDR3 loop: CASSRDLLQETQYF. CDR3 bases: TGTGCCAGCAGCAGGGACCTACTACAAGAGACCCAGTACTTC. The J gene is TRBJ2-5, the V gene TRBV11-1; D assignment may be TRBD1 or TRBD2 (5 bases each). Trimming shortened V by 5 bases and J by 2 bases, and 12 bases separated the two germline ends. Germline CDR1 reads SGHAT; CDR2 reads FQDESV (reference sequence). The CDR3 covers 14 residues. The full variable domain, its missing parts supplied by reference TRBV11-1 and TRBJ2-5, is EAEVAQSPRYKITEKSQAVAFWCDPISGHATLYWYRQILGQGPELLVQFQDESVVDDSQLPKDRFSAERLKGVDSTLKIQPAELGDSAMYLCASSRDLLQETQYFGPGTRLLVL.

This clone was observed a handful of times. The chain links TRBV29-1 to TRBJ2-7, with 8 bases matching TRBD1. Trimming took 7 bases from V and 2 from J; bases not matched to a gene: 7. Germline CDR1 SQVTM, CDR2 ANQGSEA. This CDR3 spans 13 amino acids. The CDR3 nucleotides read TGCAGCGCCGGACAGGGTTTCGCCTACGAGCAGTACTTC. This codes for CSAGQGFAYEQYF.

This clone has a handful of counts. Here the CDR3 DNA reads TGTGCCATCAGTGACCCCTCCGTGAGGGGAGCTGAGCAGTTCTTC. As protein: CAISDPSVRGAEQFF. V and J are TRBV10-3 and TRBJ2-1, with D tentatively TRBD1 or TRBD2 (5 bases each). The V end was cut by 3 bases, the J end by 9 bases, with 18 bases between. This CDR3 comprises 15 residues. Germline lookup yields CDR1 ENHRY and CDR2 SYGVKD.

The CDR3 spells CASAGTLSYNEQFF. CDR3 nucleotides: TGCGCCAGCGCGGGGACACTTTCCTACAATGAGCAGTTCTTC. This chain joins TRBV5-1 and TRBJ2-1; either TRBD1 or TRBD2 may fit D (6 bases each). Germline CDR1 reads SGHRS; CDR2 reads YFSETQ. This CDR3 comprises 14 residues. With 7 bases removed from V and 1 base from J, the gap between germline ends came to 12 bases.